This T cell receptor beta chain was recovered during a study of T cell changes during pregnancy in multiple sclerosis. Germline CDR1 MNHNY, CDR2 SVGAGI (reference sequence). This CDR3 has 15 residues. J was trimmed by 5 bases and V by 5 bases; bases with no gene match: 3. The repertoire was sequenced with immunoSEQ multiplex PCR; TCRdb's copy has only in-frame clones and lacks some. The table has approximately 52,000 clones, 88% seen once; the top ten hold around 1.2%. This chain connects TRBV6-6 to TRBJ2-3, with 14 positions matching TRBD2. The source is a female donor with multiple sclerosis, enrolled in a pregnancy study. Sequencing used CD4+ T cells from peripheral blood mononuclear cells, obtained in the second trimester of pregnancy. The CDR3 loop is CASSGTSGGGDTQYF. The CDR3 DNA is TGTGCCAGCAGTGGGACTAGCGGGGGAGGAGATACGCAGTATTTT.